A selection of T cell receptor beta chains follows, all from one sample in a study of CD8 T cells in ankylosing spondylitis. TCRdb reanalysed the 5' RACE reads using MiXCR and keeps one entry per CDR3 protein. The data hold 650,000 to 800,000 distinct CDR3 sequences, with around 20% observed a single time. The sequenced sample was blood, either unsorted or a sorted T cell fraction (not recorded which). The receptors here all came from a male donor with ankylosing spondylitis. CDR3s include the opening cysteine and the closing phenylalanine or tryptophan. D genes are given only for firm matches. Clone size, where shown, is once, few, many, or a class for clones that have expanded.

DNA: TGTGCCAGCAGCCCTCCAGGGGGTTATATCGGGGAGCTGTTTTTT
CDR3: CASSPPGGYIGELFF
V: TRBV12-3/TRBV12-4
J: TRBJ2-2
size: NA
D: TRBD1

DNA: TGTGCCAGCAGTCCCGGGACACTTATGTACTTC
CDR3: CASSPGTLMYF
V: TRBV12-3/TRBV12-4
J: TRBJ2-7
size: few
D: NA

DNA: TGCGCCAGCAGCTTGACGGTTGCAACCGGGGAGCTGTTTTTT
CDR3: CASSLTVATGELFF
V: TRBV5-1
J: TRBJ2-2
size: many
D: NA

DNA: TGTGCCATCCCTCAGGTTAGCGGGACCCCCCTCAATGAGCAGTTCTTC
CDR3: CAIPQVSGTPLNEQFF
V: TRBV10-3
J: TRBJ2-1
size: few
D: TRBD2

DNA: TGTGCCACCAGCAGAACTACGGACAGTTTAAGCGGAAAAGAGACCCAGTACTTC
CDR3: CATSRTTDSLSGKETQYF
V: TRBV15
J: TRBJ2-5
size: NA
D: NA

DNA: TGTGCCAGCAGTTACACAGGACTAGCGTTGGAGACCCAGTACTTC
CDR3: CASSYTGLALETQYF
V: TRBV6-2/TRBV6-3
J: TRBJ2-5
size: few
D: TRBD2

DNA: TGTGCCAGCAGTTTAATTAGCCGTGTACCCCTCGAGCAGTACTTC
CDR3: CASSLISRVPLEQYF
V: TRBV12-3/TRBV12-4
J: TRBJ2-7
size: many
D: NA

DNA: TGCAGTGCTAGGGGGCAGCTCGGTGATACGCAGTATTTT
CDR3: CSARGQLGDTQYF
V: TRBV20-1
J: TRBJ2-3
size: few
D: NA

DNA: TGTGCCAGCAGTACAAAGAGAGAGTATAATTCACCCCTCCACTTT
CDR3: CASSTKREYNSPLHF
V: TRBV2
J: TRBJ1-6
size: NA
D: NA

DNA: TGTGCCAGCAGATTGGGAGTTGCTAGCACAGATACGCAGTATTTT
CDR3: CASRLGVASTDTQYF
V: TRBV7-2
J: TRBJ2-3
size: few
D: NA

DNA: TGTGCCAGCAGCTCACGGGGCGGTTGGAATGAGCAGTTCTTC
CDR3: CASSSRGGWNEQFF
V: TRBV7-2
J: TRBJ2-1
size: NA
D: NA

DNA: TGTGCCAGCAGTTTAACCGGACTAGCGGATGAGCAGTTCTTC
CDR3: CASSLTGLADEQFF
V: TRBV12-3/TRBV12-4
J: TRBJ2-1
size: few
D: TRBD2

DNA: TGCGCCAGCAGCGTTCACCGGGACAGCAACTCCTACGAGCAGTACTTC
CDR3: CASSVHRDSNSYEQYF
V: TRBV5-1
J: TRBJ2-7
size: NA
D: TRBD1

DNA: TGTGCCAGCAGCTTCGGGAACCTTGGCTACACCTTC
CDR3: CASSFGNLGYTF
V: TRBV7-9
J: TRBJ1-2
size: few
D: NA

DNA: TGTGCCAGCAGTTTAGGGCAGTGGGAAAACGGGGAGCTGTTTTTT
CDR3: CASSLGQWENGELFF
V: TRBV12-3/TRBV12-4
J: TRBJ2-2
size: NA
D: NA

DNA: TGCGCCAGCAGCTTGACAAAGACTAGCGACTTCTACGAGCAGTACTTC
CDR3: CASSLTKTSDFYEQYF
V: TRBV5-1
J: TRBJ2-7
size: many
D: TRBD2

DNA: TGTGCCACCAGTGAAGGGGGAGACTATGGCTACACCTTC
CDR3: CATSEGGDYGYTF
V: TRBV24-1
J: TRBJ1-2
size: NA
D: NA

DNA: TGTGCCAGCAGCTCCCGGGTCGGTGTTTCACCCCTCCACTTT
CDR3: CASSSRVGVSPLHF
V: TRBV11-2
J: TRBJ1-6
size: NA
D: NA

DNA: TGCGCCAGCAGCTTGTTGGCCGAGTCCGGGGAGCTGTTTTTT
CDR3: CASSLLAESGELFF
V: TRBV5-1
J: TRBJ2-2
size: few
D: NA

DNA: TGCAGTGCTAGAGATCCTAGCGGGGGGGACACAGATACGCAGTATTTT
CDR3: CSARDPSGGDTDTQYF
V: TRBV20-1
J: TRBJ2-3
size: many
D: TRBD2

DNA: TGCGCCAGCAGCCCCTCTGCTAGCGGGGGGGGTAATGAGCAGTTCTTC
CDR3: CASSPSASGGGNEQFF
V: TRBV4-3
J: TRBJ2-1
size: NA
D: TRBD2

DNA: TGTGCCAGCAGCGCCACATCGGGACTAGCGGGGACAAGCTCCTACAATGAGCAGTTCTTC
CDR3: CASSATSGLAGTSSYNEQFF
V: TRBV11-1
J: TRBJ2-1
size: once
D: TRBD2

DNA: TGTGCCAGCAGCTTGATGGCGGGGGGGCCAGATACGCAGTATTTT
CDR3: CASSLMAGGPDTQYF
V: TRBV7-3
J: TRBJ2-3
size: few
D: TRBD2

DNA: TGTGCCAGCAGTGATTTTTATGAGGGAACCGGGGAGCTGTTTTTT
CDR3: CASSDFYEGTGELFF
V: TRBV25-1
J: TRBJ2-2
size: few
D: NA

DNA: TGCAGTGCTAGGATTACAGGTGGCTCCTACGAGCAGTACTTC
CDR3: CSARITGGSYEQYF
V: TRBV20-1
J: TRBJ2-7
size: NA
D: NA

DNA: TGCAGTGTGGGACCGAACAATGAGCAGTTCTTC
CDR3: CSVGPNNEQFF
V: TRBV20-1
J: TRBJ2-1
size: few
D: NA

DNA: TGTGCCAGCAGTTTAATGTCAGTGGGGGGCACAGATACGCAGTATTTT
CDR3: CASSLMSVGGTDTQYF
V: TRBV27
J: TRBJ2-3
size: NA
D: NA

DNA: TGTGCCTGGATGCCAGGGGGGAGCTCCTACGAGCAGTACTTC
CDR3: CAWMPGGSSYEQYF
V: TRBV30
J: TRBJ2-7
size: few
D: NA

DNA: TGCAGTGCTAGCGACAAGAGGAGCACAGATACGCAGTATTTT
CDR3: CSASDKRSTDTQYF
V: TRBV20-1
J: TRBJ2-3
size: NA
D: NA

DNA: TGCAGTGCTAGAGGACAGGCAGGAGGCTCCTACGAGCAGTACTTC
CDR3: CSARGQAGGSYEQYF
V: TRBV20-1
J: TRBJ2-7
size: NA
D: NA

DNA: TGCGCCAGCAGCCGACAGACAAAAGGCACAGATACGCAGTATTTT
CDR3: CASSRQTKGTDTQYF
V: TRBV5-1
J: TRBJ2-3
size: NA
D: NA

DNA: TGTGCCAGCAGCTTCCTCTCGGAGAGCTACGAGCAGTACTTC
CDR3: CASSFLSESYEQYF
V: TRBV7-2
J: TRBJ2-7
size: few
D: NA

DNA: TGTGCCAGCAGCGTCTCTTGGACAGGGGATTACGAGCAGTACTTC
CDR3: CASSVSWTGDYEQYF
V: TRBV9
J: TRBJ2-7
size: few
D: TRBD1

DNA: TGTGCCAGCAGCCTATCAACTAGCGGGAGTGGGACAGATACGCAGTATTTT
CDR3: CASSLSTSGSGTDTQYF
V: TRBV4-2
J: TRBJ2-3
size: NA
D: TRBD2

DNA: TGTGCCAGCAGTGCCGACAGGGCCGCCTACGAGCAGTACTTC
CDR3: CASSADRAAYEQYF
V: TRBV2
J: TRBJ2-7
size: few
D: TRBD1

DNA: TGTGCCAGCAGCCCCGCCTTTCGGGGAAGCTCCTACAATGAGCAGTTCTTC
CDR3: CASSPAFRGSSYNEQFF
V: TRBV11-2
J: TRBJ2-1
size: NA
D: NA

DNA: TGCGCCAGCAGTTCCCTGACAGCAACTAACTATGGCTACACCTTC
CDR3: CASSSLTATNYGYTF
V: TRBV4-3
J: TRBJ1-2
size: NA
D: NA

DNA: TGCGCCAGCAGTGGACAGGGGGCAGAGAAACTGTTTTTT
CDR3: CASSGQGAEKLFF
V: TRBV5-1
J: TRBJ1-4
size: NA
D: TRBD1

DNA: TGTGCCAGCAGTCCATCCTCGGAAGGGGGCAATGAGCAGTTCTTC
CDR3: CASSPSSEGGNEQFF
V: TRBV6-1
J: TRBJ2-1
size: many
D: NA

DNA: TGTGCCAGCAGCGTAATCGGGACTCTCCTGGATACGCAGTATTTT
CDR3: CASSVIGTLLDTQYF
V: TRBV9
J: TRBJ2-3
size: many
D: NA

DNA: TGCAGCGTGACTGACAGGGTGTTTCCTGAAGCTTTCTTT
CDR3: CSVTDRVFPEAFF
V: TRBV29-1
J: TRBJ1-1
size: NA
D: TRBD1

DNA: TGTGCCAGCAGCTTACCCCTCCGACTAGCCGGGGAGACCCAGTACTTC
CDR3: CASSLPLRLAGETQYF
V: TRBV7-2
J: TRBJ2-5
size: few
D: TRBD2

DNA: TGTGCCAGCAGCCAGGATTCACCCCTCCACTTT
CDR3: CASSQDSPLHF
V: TRBV3-1
J: TRBJ1-6
size: few
D: NA

DNA: TGCGCCAGCAGCTTACCGACAGGGGCGGCGCAAGGCTACTATGGCTACACCTTC
CDR3: CASSLPTGAAQGYYGYTF
V: TRBV5-1
J: TRBJ1-2
size: few
D: TRBD1

DNA: TGTGCCAGCAGCCCCGGGCATAACACCGGGGAGCTGTTTTTT
CDR3: CASSPGHNTGELFF
V: TRBV7-2
J: TRBJ2-2
size: NA
D: NA

DNA: TGCGCCAGCAGCCAGGAGGGGCTAGCGGACTCCCGACGGCAGTTCTTC
CDR3: CASSQEGLADSRRQFF
V: TRBV4-3
J: TRBJ2-1
size: many
D: TRBD2

DNA: TGCAGTGCTAGAAGGCTAGCGGTCCACCAAGAGACCCAGTACTTC
CDR3: CSARRLAVHQETQYF
V: TRBV20-1
J: TRBJ2-5
size: few
D: TRBD2

DNA: TGCAGTGCTAGAGACGATAGGGGCAATGAGCAGTTCTTC
CDR3: CSARDDRGNEQFF
V: TRBV20-1
J: TRBJ2-1
size: few
D: NA

DNA: TGTGCCAGCAGTTCAACTCCGGGACAGGGGAACTATGGCTACACCTTC
CDR3: CASSSTPGQGNYGYTF
V: TRBV5-6
J: TRBJ1-2
size: NA
D: TRBD1

DNA: TGTGCCAGCAGTTTAGGCTACGAGCAGTACTTC
CDR3: CASSLGYEQYF
V: TRBV12-3/TRBV12-4
J: TRBJ2-7
size: many
D: NA

DNA: TGCAGCGTTGACTTGTACGGGACCGGGGAGCTGTTTTTT
CDR3: CSVDLYGTGELFF
V: TRBV29-1
J: TRBJ2-2
size: few
D: NA

DNA: TGTGCCAGCAGCTTAGGACGGAACCTCTACGAGCAGTACTTC
CDR3: CASSLGRNLYEQYF
V: TRBV11-2
J: TRBJ2-7
size: few
D: NA

DNA: TGCGCCAGCGGTGAACCCCTGCCACAGTCGTTCAACACCGGGGAGCTGTTTTTT
CDR3: CASGEPLPQSFNTGELFF
V: TRBV5-1
J: TRBJ2-2
size: many
D: NA

DNA: TGTGCCAGCAAAGGGGACAGGGGGACCGGGGAGCTGTTTTTT
CDR3: CASKGDRGTGELFF
V: TRBV12-3/TRBV12-4
J: TRBJ2-2
size: few
D: TRBD1

DNA: TGTGCCACCGGGACAGGGGCCCATGGAAACACCATATATTTT
CDR3: CATGTGAHGNTIYF
V: TRBV10-3
J: TRBJ1-3
size: many
D: TRBD1

DNA: TGTGCCAGCAGCCCTCCGCAGGGAAGTGGCTACACCTTC
CDR3: CASSPPQGSGYTF
V: TRBV9
J: TRBJ1-2
size: once
D: NA

DNA: TGTGCCACCAGCAAAGAGACGGGGGTAACTGAAGCTTTCTTT
CDR3: CATSKETGVTEAFF
V: TRBV15
J: TRBJ1-1
size: NA
D: NA

DNA: TGTGCCAGCAGTTTATGGGGCGGGGGGGCCTCAGATACGCAGTATTTT
CDR3: CASSLWGGGASDTQYF
V: TRBV27
J: TRBJ2-3
size: NA
D: TRBD2